This T cell receptor beta chain was obtained from a study of blood T cells in healthy people across ages. In regard to this clonotype: Germline is not matched at one junction end, which may reflect a read error.

A second PCR of roughly 7 to 11 cycles used a sample-barcoded 5' primer and a J-beta primer mix. Each CDR3 protein gets one entry after TCRdb re-called the 5' RACE reads with MiXCR. This table holds about 1,500,000 distinct CDR3 sequences, roughly 30% found once. Per the germline V gene, CDR1 is DFQATT and CDR2 is SNEGSKA (reference sequence). There are 15 residues in the CDR3. This TCR derives from a woman aged 25-40 years in good health. Sequenced sample: blood. The chain links TRBV20-1 to TRBJ2-3, with 8 bases that match TRBD2. The CDR3 reads CSARDTRRGADTHYF. DNA for the CDR3: TGCAGTGCTAGAGATACGAGGCGGGGGGCAGATACGCACTATTTT.